These 5 T cell receptor beta chains were sequenced from one sample in a study of T cell responses to AZD1222 COVID-19 vaccine. The assay was immunoSEQ multiplex PCR, and TCRdb's table has in-frame clones only and misses some. The repertoire has about 110,000 clones, around 85% of them found once; the top ten carry about 4.5%. Sequencing used peripheral blood, obtained on day 0 of AZD1222 vaccination. These receptors were obtained from an adult in good health.

This rearrangement joins TRBV9 to TRBJ2-3; D tentatively fits TRBD1 or TRBD2 (5 bases each). The CDR3 has 16 residues. Germline CDR1 SGDLS, CDR2 YYNGEE. V lost 4 bases and J 4 bases, leaving 19 bases between the germline ends. CDR3 in amino acids: CASSPQPGLIADTQYF. In DNA, the CDR3 is TGTGCCAGCAGCCCCCAACCGGGGCTGATCGCAGATACGCAGTATTTT.

This clone was seen a few times. The J gene is TRBJ1-1, the V gene TRBV6-2 or TRBV6-3; D remains ambiguous. Deletions cut 0 bases from V and 7 bases from J, with 3 bases between. The CDR3 runs to 11 residues. CDR1 and CDR2 (germline): MNHEY, SVGEGT. DNA for the CDR3: TGTGCCAGCAGTTACTCCTTTGAAGCTTTCTTT. As protein: CASSYSFEAFF.

This chain links TRBV2 with TRBJ1-6, with D possibly being TRBD1 (5 bases). Per the germline V gene, CDR1 is SNHLY and CDR2 is FYNNEI. V was trimmed by 4 bases and J by 7 bases, leaving 14 bases between them. This CDR3 has 15 amino acids. The CDR3 bases are TGTGCCAGCAGTGTGGTAGGGACGGGCAATTCACCCCTCCACTTT. Encoded protein: CASSVVGTGNSPLHF.

J is TRBJ1-2 and V is TRBV9; D is undetermined. Germline CDR1 reads SGDLS; CDR2 reads YYNGEE. Between the trimmed V and J ends, which lost 0 bases and 8 bases, there was a span of 17 bases. This CDR3 contains 15 residues. CDR3 coding DNA: TGTGCCAGCAGCGTAGCGTTGAGTCGGACCCGCGGCTACACCTTC. Translated, it gives CASSVALSRTRGYTF.

V and J are TRBV18 and TRBJ1-2; D not certain. V was clipped by 2 bases and J by 6 bases, with 10 bases between them. CDR1 KGHSH and CDR2 LQKENI come from the germline V gene. The CDR3 is 13 amino acids. CDR3 DNA: TGTGCCAGCTCACCAGTGGCCCTTGATGGCTACACCTTC. Protein: CASSPVALDGYTF.